The clone carrying this T cell receptor beta chain was seen more than once but under ten times. This entry belongs to a study of blood T cells in healthy people across ages. V was shortened by 1 base and J by 4 bases, with 14 bases between the two germline ends. CDR3 size: 15 residues. Per germline, CDR1 MNHEY and CDR2 SVGAGI. There were healthy Caucasian individuals from Russia, aged roughly 6 to 100, serving as donors. A J-beta primer mix and a sample-barcoded 5' primer were used in a second PCR of about 7 to 12 cycles. TCRdb processed the 5' RACE reads anew with MiXCR; each CDR3 protein has one entry. Here the sample spans approximately 1,700,000 distinct CDR3 sequences, roughly two fifths being singletons.

The V gene is TRBV6-5, the J gene TRBJ2-7; D may match TRBD1 or TRBD2 (5 bases each). The sequence came from a human donor in good health. The sequenced sample was blood. For the CDR3, the DNA is TGTGCCAGCAGTTACTACCAGGGACCCGGTTACGAGCAGTACTTC. Protein sequence: CASSYYQGPGYEQYF.